The rows below give T cell receptor beta chains drawn from one sample of a study of T cell changes during pregnancy in multiple sclerosis. Clones were read by immunoSEQ multiplex PCR, and TCRdb kept only the in-frame ones, dropping some. The sample contains approximately 110,000 clones, roughly 90% of which appear only once. The material sequenced was peripheral blood, taken after pregnancy. Receptors originate from a female donor with multiple sclerosis, enrolled in a pregnancy study. Each CDR3 is given with its conserved first and last residue. D genes are given only for firm matches. Size values are once, few and many counts, or a class for expanded clones, and some rows have none.

clone size: -; J gene: TRBJ2-7; V gene: TRBV10-3; D gene: -; CDR3 DNA: TGTGCCATCAGCAGGCCAGGCTCCTACGAGCAGTACTTC; CDR3 protein: CAISRPGSYEQYF
clone size: few; J gene: TRBJ1-1; V gene: TRBV7-2; D gene: TRBD1; CDR3 DNA: TGTGCCAGCAGCTACAGGGGGAAAGCCGAAGCTTTCTTT; CDR3 protein: CASSYRGKAEAFF
clone size: -; J gene: TRBJ2-7; V gene: TRBV30; D gene: -; CDR3 DNA: TGTGCCTGGATTGGGGGGGGGCCCTCCTACGAGCAGTACTTC; CDR3 protein: CAWIGGGPSYEQYF
clone size: -; J gene: TRBJ2-5; V gene: TRBV7-2; D gene: TRBD2; CDR3 DNA: TGTGCCAGCAGCCTCCTCTTTGGGGCGGGGGGGTTAGAGACCCAGTACTTC; CDR3 protein: CASSLLFGAGGLETQYF
clone size: -; J gene: TRBJ1-3; V gene: TRBV19; D gene: -; CDR3 DNA: TGTGCCAGTAGGCCGGACTGGAACTCTGGAAACACCATATATTTT; CDR3 protein: CASRPDWNSGNTIYF
clone size: -; J gene: TRBJ2-1; V gene: TRBV7-8; D gene: -; CDR3 DNA: TGTGCCAGCAGCTTCCGGGGGAGATCCTACAATGAGCAGTTCTTC; CDR3 protein: CASSFRGRSYNEQFF
clone size: -; J gene: TRBJ1-5; V gene: TRBV16; D gene: -; CDR3 DNA: TGTGCCAGCAGCCAATCGACGGGGGAGCCCCAGCATTTT; CDR3 protein: CASSQSTGEPQHF
clone size: -; J gene: TRBJ1-2; V gene: TRBV6-5; D gene: TRBD1; CDR3 DNA: TGTGCCAGCAGTTACCCAGGGGGCCGTGGCTACACCTTC; CDR3 protein: CASSYPGGRGYTF
clone size: once; J gene: TRBJ2-2; V gene: TRBV5-6; D gene: TRBD2; CDR3 DNA: TGTGCCAGCAGCTCCGGGACTAGCGGCGGCACCGGGGAGCTGTTTTTT; CDR3 protein: CASSSGTSGGTGELFF
clone size: -; J gene: TRBJ2-7; V gene: TRBV6-5; D gene: TRBD1; CDR3 DNA: TGTGCCAGCAGATTGGCACAGGGGGCCCACGAGCAGTACTTC; CDR3 protein: CASRLAQGAHEQYF
clone size: -; J gene: TRBJ1-2; V gene: TRBV11-3; D gene: -; CDR3 DNA: TGTGCCAGCAGCGCCAAAGTCGGGGGGGCCGCTATCTTC; CDR3 protein: CASSAKVGGAAIF
clone size: once; J gene: TRBJ2-1; V gene: TRBV30; D gene: -; CDR3 DNA: TGTGCCTGGATACAGGGAAACCACAATGAGCAGTTCTTC; CDR3 protein: CAWIQGNHNEQFF
clone size: few; J gene: TRBJ1-6; V gene: TRBV7-7; D gene: -; CDR3 DNA: TGTGCTAGCAGAAAAAGCCATAATTCACCCCTCCACTTT; CDR3 protein: CASRKSHNSPLHF
clone size: -; J gene: TRBJ2-3; V gene: TRBV5-6; D gene: -; CDR3 DNA: TGTGCCAGCAGCCCGTTCCTCACAGATACGCAGTATTTT; CDR3 protein: CASSPFLTDTQYF
clone size: -; J gene: TRBJ2-7; V gene: TRBV9; D gene: TRBD1; CDR3 DNA: TGTGCCAGCAGGGGGGACAGCTCCTACGAGCAGTACTTC; CDR3 protein: CASRGDSSYEQYF
clone size: -; J gene: TRBJ2-5; V gene: TRBV9; D gene: TRBD1; CDR3 DNA: TGTGCCAGCAGCGTAGAAACAGGGGGCGCGGGGGAGACCCAGTACTTC; CDR3 protein: CASSVETGGAGETQYF